These T cell receptor beta chains were read from a single sample in a study of blood T cell repertoires in COVID-19. The method was immunoSEQ multiplex PCR; TCRdb's version includes in-frame clones alone and lacks a portion of them. The data contain about 160,000 clones, 80% to 90% of them singletons. Sequencing was performed on peripheral blood. These TCRs come from an elderly woman with acute or convalescent COVID-19. Both conserved end residues are part of each CDR3. A D gene is named only where the DNA matches it firmly. Expanded clones are given a class, and other clones once, few, many or no size at all.

NA TRBD1 TRBJ2-2 TRBV2 TGTGCCAGCGGACAGGAGTTAACCGGGGAGCTGTTTTTT CASGQELTGELFF
NA TRBD1 TRBJ1-4 TRBV2 TGTGCCAGCAGAGACCGGACCGGGACAGTATATGAAAAACTGTTTTTT CASRDRTGTVYEKLFF
NA TRBD2 TRBJ2-3 TRBV6-1 TGTGCCAGCAGTGAACTAGCGGGGGCCCGGGGCACAGATACGCAGTATTTT CASSELAGARGTDTQYF
once NA TRBJ1-2 TRBV2 TGTGCCAGCGGCTCTTCGAGGGCTTTAGGGAGGGAGGACTATGGCTACACCTTC CASGSSRALGREDYGYTF
NA TRBD1 TRBJ1-4 TRBV5-5 TGTGCCAGCAGCTTCGGACAGGGGAGGGCAACTAATGAAAAACTGTTTTTT CASSFGQGRATNEKLFF
NA TRBD2 TRBJ2-3 TRBV13 TGTGCCAGCAAGGCCCTAGCGGGAGGAGTCACAGATACGCAGTATTTT CASKALAGGVTDTQYF
NA NA TRBJ2-2 TRBV7-6 TGTGCCAGCAGTTCCATGGGGGGACGGCGCGGGGAGCTGTTTTTT CASSSMGGRRGELFF
NA NA TRBJ1-5 TRBV5-1 TGCGCCAGCAGCTTCGACAGTATGAGTCAGCCCCAGCATTTT CASSFDSMSQPQHF
NA TRBD2 TRBJ2-7 TRBV29-1 TGCAGCGTGGGGGGGACGGGAGCCTACGAGCAGTACTTC CSVGGTGAYEQYF
NA NA TRBJ2-3 TRBV7-6 TGTGCCAGCAGCAAAGGGGCACTAGCTGGAACAGATACGCAGTATTTT CASSKGALAGTDTQYF
NA NA TRBJ2-5 TRBV7-2 TGTGCCAGCGGCCCCGGGGTCGGCAAGCAGATCCAGTACTTC CASGPGVGKQIQYF
NA TRBD1 TRBJ1-2 TRBV4-1 TGCGCCAGCAGCCACCGACAGGGAAACTATGGCTACACCTTC CASSHRQGNYGYTF
NA NA TRBJ2-5 TRBV15 TGTGCCACCAGCAGAGATAATACGGGGGGCGAGACCCAGTACTTC CATSRDNTGGETQYF
NA NA TRBJ2-2 TRBV27 TGTGCCAGCAGTTTAAGGCGGGCCCTCACCGGGGAGCTGTTTTTT CASSLRRALTGELFF
NA TRBD1 TRBJ2-7 TRBV29-1 TGCAGCGCGGAACAGGGGAGCTACGAGCAGTACTTC CSAEQGSYEQYF
NA TRBD2 TRBJ2-1 TRBV5-1 TGCGCCAGCAGCACTCTAGCGGGGGGCCTCCCGTTCTTC CASSTLAGGLPFF
NA NA TRBJ2-3 TRBV3-1/TRBV3-2 TGTGCCAGCAGCCGGGCGAGCATGAGCACAGATACGCAGTATTTT CASSRASMSTDTQYF
NA NA TRBJ1-2 TRBV28 TGTGCCAGCAGTGACCCTGACAGGATTAGAGGCTACACCTTC CASSDPDRIRGYTF
NA NA TRBJ1-1 TRBV18 TGTGCCAGCTCACCACTGGGAGGTGCTTTCTTT CASSPLGGAFF
NA TRBD2 TRBJ2-1 TRBV2 TGTGCCAGCAGTCCCCGGGAGCGGGGGGGCCGGGGTGAGCAGTTCTTC CASSPRERGGRGEQFF
NA NA TRBJ1-1 TRBV10-3 TGTGCCATCAGTGAGTCGAGGCAAGCCTTGAACACTGAAGCTTTCTTT CAISESRQALNTEAFF
few TRBD1 TRBJ2-1 TRBV19 TGTGCCAGTACCACCCTCGACAGGGCCAATGAGCAGTTCTTC CASTTLDRANEQFF
NA NA TRBJ1-2 TRBV4-2 TGTGCCAGCAGCCAAGACTTAATCAGGTCCCATGGCTACACCTTC CASSQDLIRSHGYTF
NA TRBD1 TRBJ1-4 TRBV2 TGTGCCAGCACCGGGACAGTTAGAAATGAAAAACTGTTTTTT CASTGTVRNEKLFF
once TRBD1 TRBJ1-1 TRBV29-1 TGCAGCGGCGGTTCGACAGGGGTTCGGACTGAAGCTTTCTTT CSGGSTGVRTEAFF